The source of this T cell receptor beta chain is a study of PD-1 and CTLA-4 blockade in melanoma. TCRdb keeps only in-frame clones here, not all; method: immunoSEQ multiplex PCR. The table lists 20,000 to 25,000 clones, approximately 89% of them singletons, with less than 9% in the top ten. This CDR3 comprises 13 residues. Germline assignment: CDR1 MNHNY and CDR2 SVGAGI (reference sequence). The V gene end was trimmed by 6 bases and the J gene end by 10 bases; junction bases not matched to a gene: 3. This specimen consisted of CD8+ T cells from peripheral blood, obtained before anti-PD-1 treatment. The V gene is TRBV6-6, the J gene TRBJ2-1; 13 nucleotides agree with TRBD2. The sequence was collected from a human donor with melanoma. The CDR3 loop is CASRELAGGEQFF. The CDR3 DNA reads TGTGCCAGCAGGGAACTAGCGGGGGGGGAGCAGTTCTTC.